This TCR beta chain was recovered during a study of T cell responses to AZD1222 COVID-19 vaccine. The wider study: Timing groups of about 4 and about 12 weeks for second doses were pooled. Study-wide points: In all cases, repertoires were sampled only after the peak T cell response. Only five or six people who got AZD1222 tested seropositive at baseline. CD4 TCRs linked to vaccination spanned spike, dominating at 160-218 and 743-854.

Points on this clone: What it binds is not known.

TCRdb's copy holds only in-frame clones and misses some; the assay was immunoSEQ multiplex PCR. The repertoire holds some 88,000 clones, about 92% seen once, with roughly 4.9% in the top ten. The CDR3 spans 15 residues. Per germline, CDR1 SNHLY and CDR2 FYNNEI. V gave up 9 bases and J gave up 4 bases; unmatched junction bases: 8. The specimen comprised peripheral blood, sampled on day 0 of AZD1222 vaccination. The chain is built from TRBV2 and TRBJ2-5, with 13 nucleotides matching TRBD2. The sequence came from an adult in good health. Written as DNA, the CDR3 is TGTGCCAGTGGACTAGCGGGAGTGAACGGAGAGACCCAGTACTTC. Amino acid sequence: CASGLAGVNGETQYF.